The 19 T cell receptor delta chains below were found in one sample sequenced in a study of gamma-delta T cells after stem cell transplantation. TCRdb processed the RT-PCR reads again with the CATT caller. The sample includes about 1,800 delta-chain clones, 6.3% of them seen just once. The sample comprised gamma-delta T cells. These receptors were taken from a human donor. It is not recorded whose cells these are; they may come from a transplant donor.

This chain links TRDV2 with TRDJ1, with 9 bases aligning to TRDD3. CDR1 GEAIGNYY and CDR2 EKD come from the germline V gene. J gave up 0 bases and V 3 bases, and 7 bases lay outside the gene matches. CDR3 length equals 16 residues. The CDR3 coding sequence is TGTGCCTGTGACGTGCTGGGGGATCCGTACACCGATAAACTCATCTTT. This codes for CACDVLGDPYTDKLIF.

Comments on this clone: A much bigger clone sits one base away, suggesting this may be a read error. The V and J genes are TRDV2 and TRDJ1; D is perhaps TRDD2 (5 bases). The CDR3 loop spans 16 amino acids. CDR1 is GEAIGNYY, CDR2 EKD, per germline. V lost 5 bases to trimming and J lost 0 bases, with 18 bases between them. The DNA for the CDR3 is TGTGCCTGTGCCCTACTTACGGGGCCCTACACCGATAAACTCATCTTT. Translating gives CACALLTGPYTDKLIF.

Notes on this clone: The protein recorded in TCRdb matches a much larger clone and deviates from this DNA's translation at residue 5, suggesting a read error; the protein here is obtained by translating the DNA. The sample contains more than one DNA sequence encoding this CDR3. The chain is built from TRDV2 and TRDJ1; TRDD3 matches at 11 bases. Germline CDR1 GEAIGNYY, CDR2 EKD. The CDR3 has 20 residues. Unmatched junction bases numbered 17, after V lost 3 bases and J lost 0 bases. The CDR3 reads CACDPVLGDNNAPYTDKLIF. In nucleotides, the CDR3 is TGTGCCTGTGACCCTGTACTGGGGGATAATAATGCCCCCTACACCGATAAACTCATCTTT.

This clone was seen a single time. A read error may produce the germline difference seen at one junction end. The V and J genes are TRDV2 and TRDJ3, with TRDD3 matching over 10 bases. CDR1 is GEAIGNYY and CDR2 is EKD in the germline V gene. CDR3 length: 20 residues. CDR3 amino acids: CACNPTGGSHSSCDTRQMFF. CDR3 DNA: TGTGCCTGTAACCCTACTGGGGGATCCCACAGCTCCTGTGACACCCGACAGATGTTTTTC.

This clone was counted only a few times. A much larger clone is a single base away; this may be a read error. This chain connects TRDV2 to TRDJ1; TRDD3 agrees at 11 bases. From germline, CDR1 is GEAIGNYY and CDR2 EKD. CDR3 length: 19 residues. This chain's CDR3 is CACDTVSYLLGDNSDKPIF. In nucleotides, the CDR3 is TGTGCCTGTGACACCGTTTCTTACTTACTGGGGGATAACTCCGATAAACCCATCTTT.

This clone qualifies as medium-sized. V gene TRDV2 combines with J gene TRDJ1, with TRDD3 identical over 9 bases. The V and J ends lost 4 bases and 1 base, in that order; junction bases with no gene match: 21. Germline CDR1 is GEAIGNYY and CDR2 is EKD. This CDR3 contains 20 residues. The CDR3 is CACETLPGVLGERGTDKLIF. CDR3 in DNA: TGTGCCTGTGAAACCCTTCCTGGGGTACTGGGGGAACGGGGCACCGATAAACTCATCTTT.

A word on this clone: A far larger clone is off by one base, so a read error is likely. CDR3: CACDVLGDTHKLIF. CDR3 coding DNA: TGTGCCTGTGATGTACTGGGGGATACCCATAAACTCATCTTT. This rearrangement joins TRDV2 to TRDJ1, with TRDD3 matching over 12 bases. The CDR3 extends over 14 amino acids. V shed 4 bases and J 6 bases; nucleotides not matched to a gene: 5. The V gene's germline CDR1 is GEAIGNYY and CDR2 EKD.

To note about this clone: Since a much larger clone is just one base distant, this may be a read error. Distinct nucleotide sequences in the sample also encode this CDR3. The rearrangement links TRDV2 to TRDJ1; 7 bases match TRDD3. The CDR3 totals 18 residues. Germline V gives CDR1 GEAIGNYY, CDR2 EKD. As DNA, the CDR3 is TGTGCCTGTGACCCCGCTGGAGCGATCGGGGGGATGTCCGACAAACTCATCTTT. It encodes CACDPAGAIGGMSDKLIF.

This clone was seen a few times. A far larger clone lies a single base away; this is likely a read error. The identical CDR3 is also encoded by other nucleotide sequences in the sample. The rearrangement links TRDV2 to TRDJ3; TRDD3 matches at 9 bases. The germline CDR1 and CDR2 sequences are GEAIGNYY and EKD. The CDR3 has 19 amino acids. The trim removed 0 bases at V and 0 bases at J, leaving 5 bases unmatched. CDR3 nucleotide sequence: TGTGCCTGTGACACCTTACTGGGGGACCTCTCCTGGGACACCCGACAGATGTTTTTC. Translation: CACDTLLGDLSWDTRQMFF.

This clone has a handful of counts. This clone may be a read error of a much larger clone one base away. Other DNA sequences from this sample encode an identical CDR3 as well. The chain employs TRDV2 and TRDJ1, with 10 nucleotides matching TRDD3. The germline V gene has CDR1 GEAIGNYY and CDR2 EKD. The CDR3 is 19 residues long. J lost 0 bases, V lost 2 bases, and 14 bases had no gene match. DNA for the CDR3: TGTGCCTGTGACAGTGGTAACCTTGGGGGATACCGGGACACCGATAAACTCATCTTT. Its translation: CACDSGNLGGYRDTDKLIF.

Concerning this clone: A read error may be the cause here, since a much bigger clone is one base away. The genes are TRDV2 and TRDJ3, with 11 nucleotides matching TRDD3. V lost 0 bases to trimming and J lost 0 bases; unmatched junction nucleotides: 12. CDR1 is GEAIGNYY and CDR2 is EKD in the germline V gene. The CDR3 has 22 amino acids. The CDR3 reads CACDTGATWGIQDSWDTRQMFF. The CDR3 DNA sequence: TGTGCCTGTGACACCGGAGCCACCTGGGGGATACAGGACTCCTGGGACACCCGACAGATGTTTTTC.

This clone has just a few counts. As DNA, the CDR3 is TGTGCTCTTGGGGAAGGAACGTACTGGGGGACAACGTACACCGATAAACTCATCTTT. Translated, it gives CALGEGTYWGTTYTDKLIF. This chain joins TRDV1 and TRDJ1, with 9 bases fitting TRDD3. The V gene's germline CDR1 is TSWWSYY and CDR2 QGS. The CDR3 extends over 19 amino acids. The junction had 13 bases not matched to a gene; V was cut back by 2 bases and J by 0 bases.

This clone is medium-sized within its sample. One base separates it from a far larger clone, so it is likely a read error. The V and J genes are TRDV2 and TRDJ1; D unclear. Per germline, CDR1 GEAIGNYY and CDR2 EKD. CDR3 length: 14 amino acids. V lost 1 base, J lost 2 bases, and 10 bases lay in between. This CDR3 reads CACDTVVRTDKLIF. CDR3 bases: TGTGCCTGTGACACGGTCGTCCGTACCGATAAACTCATCTTT.

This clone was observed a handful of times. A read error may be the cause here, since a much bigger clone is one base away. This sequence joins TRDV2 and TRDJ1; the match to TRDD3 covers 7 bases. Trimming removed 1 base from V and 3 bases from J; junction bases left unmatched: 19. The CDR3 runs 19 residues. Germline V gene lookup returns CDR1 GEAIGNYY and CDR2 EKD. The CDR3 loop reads CACDTVRGGAGIHPDKLIF. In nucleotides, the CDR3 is TGTGCCTGTGACACTGTACGTGGTGGGGCAGGGATACATCCCGATAAACTCATCTTT.

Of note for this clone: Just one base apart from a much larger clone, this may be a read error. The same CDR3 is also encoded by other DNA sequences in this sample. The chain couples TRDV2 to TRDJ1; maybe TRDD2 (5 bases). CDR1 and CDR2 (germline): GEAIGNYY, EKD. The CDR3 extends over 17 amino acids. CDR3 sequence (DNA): TGTGCCTGTGACACCGTGTTGGAGGATTCCTTAAGAGGTAAACTCATCTTC. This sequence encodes CACDTVLEDSLRGKLIF.

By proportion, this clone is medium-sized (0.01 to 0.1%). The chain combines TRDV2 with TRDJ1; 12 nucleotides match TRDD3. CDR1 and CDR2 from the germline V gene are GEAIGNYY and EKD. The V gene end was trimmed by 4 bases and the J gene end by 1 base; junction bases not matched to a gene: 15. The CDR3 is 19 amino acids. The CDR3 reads CACDLLLLGDTHSTDKLIF. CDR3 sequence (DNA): TGTGCCTGTGATCTCCTTTTACTGGGGGATACACATAGCACCGATAAACTCATCTTT.

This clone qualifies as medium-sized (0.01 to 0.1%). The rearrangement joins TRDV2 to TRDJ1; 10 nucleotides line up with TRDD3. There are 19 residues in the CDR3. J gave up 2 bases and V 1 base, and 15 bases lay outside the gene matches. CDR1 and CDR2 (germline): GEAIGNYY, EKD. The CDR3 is CACDTVRARGLGDTDKLIF. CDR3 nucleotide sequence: TGTGCCTGTGACACAGTCAGGGCGAGAGGACTGGGGGATACCGATAAACTCATCTTT.

This CDR3 reads CACDTVGPPYTDKLIF. The CDR3 nucleotides are TGTGCCTGTGACACCGTGGGCCCCCCGTACACCGATAAACTCATCTTT. V is TRDV2 and J is TRDJ1; D gene unclear. The CDR3 is 16 residues long. From germline, CDR1 is GEAIGNYY and CDR2 EKD. V dropped 0 bases and J dropped 0 bases, with 13 bases sitting between them.

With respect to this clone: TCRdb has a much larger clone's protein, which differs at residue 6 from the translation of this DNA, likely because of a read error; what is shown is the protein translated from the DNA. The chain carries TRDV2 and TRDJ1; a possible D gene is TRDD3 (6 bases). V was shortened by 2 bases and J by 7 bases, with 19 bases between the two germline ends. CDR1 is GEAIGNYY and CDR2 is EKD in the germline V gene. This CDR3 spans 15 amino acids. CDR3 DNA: TGTGCCTGTGACATCACTGGGACCGAGAGGGGTAAACTCATCTTT. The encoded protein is CACDITGTERGKLIF.